These 5 T cell receptor beta chains originate from one sample sequenced in a study of cytomegalovirus exposure and HLA in healthy donors. TCRdb keeps only in-frame clones here, not all; method: immunoSEQ multiplex PCR. This sample has about 240,000 clones; just under 90% occur once, and the top ten carry 2.6%. Sequencing was done on a sample of PBMCs. These receptors were taken from a man aged 18 to 29 in good health and CMV-seronegative.

J is TRBJ2-5 and V is TRBV18; TRBD2 might be the D (6 bases). The CDR3 is 16 amino acids. From germline, CDR1 is KGHSH and CDR2 LQKENI. The germline V and J ends were trimmed by 0 bases and 5 bases, with 16 bases remaining between them. The CDR3 DNA sequence: TGTGCCAGCTCACCACCGGAGGGATACAGTGGCGAGACCCAGTACTTC. Its translation is CASSPPEGYSGETQYF. Supplemented by reference TRBV18 and TRBJ2-5, the full variable domain reads NAGVMQNPRHLVRRRGQEARLRCSPMKGHSHVYWYRQLPEEGLKFMVYLQKENIIDESGMPKERFSAEFPKEGPSILRIQQVVRGDSAAYFCASSPPEGYSGETQYFGPGTRLLVL.

The chain links TRBV2 to TRBJ1-5; possible D gene TRBD1, 5 bases. This CDR3 region has 14 residues. V lost 3 bases to trimming and J lost 5 bases, with 11 bases between them. The germline V gene has CDR1 SNHLY and CDR2 FYNNEI. The CDR3 coding sequence is TGTGCCAGCAGTGACTTGAGCAGGGATCAGCCCCAGCATTTT. As protein: CASSDLSRDQPQHF.

The chain has TRBV25-1 and TRBJ2-7; TRBD1 might be the D (7 bases). The CDR3 spans 16 residues. Trimming stripped 3 bases from V and 5 bases from J, with 20 bases between. Germline V gene data show CDR1 as MGHDK and CDR2 as SYGVNS. The CDR3 here is CASSEFWSGGGHEQYF. For the CDR3, the DNA is TGTGCCAGCAGTGAGTTTTGGTCTGGAGGGGGCCACGAGCAGTACTTC.

This rearrangement joins TRBV27 to TRBJ1-1; D unresolved. Trimming left V 2 bases short and J 0 bases short, with 16 bases between. Per germline, CDR1 MNHEY and CDR2 SMNVEV (reference sequence). The CDR3 totals 17 residues. The CDR3 reads CASSLTPQLEMNTEAFF. In DNA, the CDR3 is TGTGCCAGCAGTTTAACCCCGCAGCTGGAGATGAACACTGAAGCTTTCTTT.

The V call is TRBV27, the J call TRBJ2-3; TRBD1 matches at 9 bases. The CDR3 totals 14 residues. Trimming cost V 3 bases and J 9 bases; bases outside gene matches: 7. From germline, CDR1 is MNHEY and CDR2 SMNVEV (reference sequence). CDR3 nucleotide sequence: TGTGCCAGCAGTTTCTCTGACAGGGGGGGCACGCAGTATTTT. Amino acid sequence: CASSFSDRGGTQYF.